These 8 T cell receptor beta chains were sequenced from one sample in a study of T cell changes during pregnancy in multiple sclerosis (dated by TCRdb to about 2019). Libraries were prepared through the immunoSEQ multiplex PCR assay. TCRdb took over this immuneACCESS table, retaining in-frame rearrangements with V and J assigned. Such tables are incomplete; in checked studies, under half of the missing clones stem from an unresolved V gene, and the remainder is unexplained. The sample table shows roughly 42,000 clones, and about 94% are seen once. About 0.34% of the sample goes to the ten largest clones. The sample was CD4+ T cells from peripheral blood mononuclear cells, taken after pregnancy. All receptors derive from a female donor with multiple sclerosis, enrolled in a pregnancy study.

This clone was detected once. The V and J genes are TRBV9 and TRBJ2-7, with 9 bases that match TRBD2. After removal of 3 bases from V and 1 base from J, the junction contained 2 bases not matched to a gene. Germline values: CDR1 SGDLS, CDR2 YYNGEE. The CDR3 runs 14 residues. CDR3 sequence (DNA): TGTGCCAGCAGCGGGCGGGGGGGGTCCTACGAGCAGTACTTC. Encoded protein: CASSGRGGSYEQYF. Full variable domain (rest looked up from reference TRBV9 and TRBJ2-7): DSGVTQTPKHLITATGQRVTLRCSPRSGDLSVYWYQQSLDQGLQFLIQYYNGEERAKGNILERFSAQQFPDLHSELNLSSLELGDSALYFCASSGRGGSYEQYFGPGTRLTVT.

The rearrangement uses TRBV6-1 and TRBJ2-3, with D possibly being TRBD1 (5 bases). Germline V CDR1 and CDR2: MNHNS, SASEGT. Deletions cut 5 bases from V and 3 bases from J, with 12 bases between. This CDR3 is built from 14 residues. CDR3 DNA sequence: TGTGCCAGCAGTTGGCAGGGAAAAACAGATACGCAGTATTTT. This gives the protein CASSWQGKTDTQYF.

The rearrangement joins TRBV7-3 to TRBJ1-5; possible D gene TRBD1, 6 bases. This CDR3 is 13 amino acids long. The germline V and J ends were trimmed by 3 bases and 7 bases, with 10 bases remaining between them. Germline CDR1 is SGHTA and CDR2 is FQGTGA. This CDR3 reads CASSLSGDQPQHF. CDR3 DNA sequence: TGTGCCAGCAGCTTGTCAGGGGACCAGCCCCAGCATTTT.

The chain joins TRBV11-3 to TRBJ2-3; 8 nucleotides align to TRBD1. The CDR3 totals 16 residues. V shed 1 base, J shed 6 bases, and the junction held 9 bases outside the gene matches. From germline, CDR1 is SGHNT and CDR2 YENEEA. CDR3 coding DNA: TGTGCCAGCAGCTTAGGGCAGGGGGCCGTTGGGGATACGCAGTATTTT. This gives the protein CASSLGQGAVGDTQYF.

The J gene is TRBJ1-6, the V gene TRBV15, with D perhaps TRBD1 (6 bases). Germline lookup yields CDR1 LNHNV and CDR2 YYDKDF (reference sequence). CDR3 size: 16 residues. Trimming cost V 2 bases and J 4 bases, with 12 bases left between them. The CDR3 here is CATSRPSGQYNSPLHF. The CDR3 region has the DNA TGTGCCACCAGCAGACCCTCCGGACAGTATAATTCACCCCTCCACTTT.

The chain employs TRBV27 and TRBJ2-7, with D maybe TRBD1 (6 bases). Germline assignment: CDR1 MNHEY and CDR2 SMNVEV (reference sequence). This CDR3 is built from 15 residues. V lost 5 bases to trimming and J lost 0 bases, with 14 bases between them. CDR3: CASSRTAQSSYEQYF. The CDR3 coding sequence is TGTGCCAGCAGTCGGACAGCCCAGAGCTCCTACGAGCAGTACTTC.

V is TRBV7-9 and J is TRBJ2-5; 7 nucleotides line up with TRBD1. The CDR3 sequence is 16 residues long. Germline V gene lookup returns CDR1 SEHNR and CDR2 FQNEAQ (reference sequence). The trim removed 5 bases at V and 8 bases at J, leaving 17 bases unmatched. The CDR3 reads CASSIRGGQLSGTQYF. As DNA, the CDR3 is TGTGCCAGCAGCATAAGAGGGGGACAGCTATCAGGTACCCAGTACTTC.

The rearrangement uses TRBV5-1 and TRBJ1-1, with D perhaps TRBD1 (6 bases). CDR3 length: 15 amino acids. Germline values: CDR1 SGHRS, CDR2 YFSETQ. V was shortened by 2 bases and J by 0 bases, with 11 bases between the two germline ends. The DNA of the CDR3 is TGCGCCAGCAGCTTCAACAGGGTCATGAACACTGAAGCTTTCTTT. It encodes CASSFNRVMNTEAFF. The complete variable domain, with remaining parts taken from reference TRBV5-1 and TRBJ1-1, reads KAGVTQTPRYLIKTRGQQVTLSCSPISGHRSVSWYQQTPGQGLQFLFEYFSETQRNKGNFPGRFSGRQFSNSRSEMNVSTLELGDSALYLCASSFNRVMNTEAFFGQGTRLTVV.